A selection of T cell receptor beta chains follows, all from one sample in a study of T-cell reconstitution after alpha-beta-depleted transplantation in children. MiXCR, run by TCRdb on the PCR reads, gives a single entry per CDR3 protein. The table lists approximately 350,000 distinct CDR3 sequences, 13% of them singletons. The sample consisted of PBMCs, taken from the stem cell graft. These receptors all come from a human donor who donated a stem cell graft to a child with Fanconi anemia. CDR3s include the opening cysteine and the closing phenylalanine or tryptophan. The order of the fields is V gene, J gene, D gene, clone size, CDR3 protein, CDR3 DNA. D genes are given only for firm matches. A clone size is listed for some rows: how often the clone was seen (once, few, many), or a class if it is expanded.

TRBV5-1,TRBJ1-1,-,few,CASSLAVTVTEAFF,TGCGCCAGCAGCTTGGCAGTTACTGTCACTGAAGCTTTCTTT
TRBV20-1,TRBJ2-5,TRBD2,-,CSARSTSGGSQETQYF,TGCAGTGCTAGATCGACTAGCGGGGGTTCCCAAGAGACCCAGTACTTC
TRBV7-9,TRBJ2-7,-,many,CASSSYDSYEQYF,TGTGCCAGCAGCTCCTATGACAGTTACGAGCAGTACTTC
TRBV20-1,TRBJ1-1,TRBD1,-,CSARKPGQGNTEAFF,TGCAGTGCTAGAAAACCGGGACAGGGTAATACTGAAGCTTTCTTT
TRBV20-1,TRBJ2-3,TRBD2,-,CSARTSGASTDTQYF,TGCAGTGCTCGGACTAGCGGTGCTAGCACAGATACGCAGTATTTT
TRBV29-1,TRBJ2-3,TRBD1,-,CSTDDGSGGPDTQYF,TGCAGCACCGACGACGGGTCAGGGGGTCCAGATACGCAGTATTTT
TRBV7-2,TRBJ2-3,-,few,CASSLGSWSTDTQYF,TGTGCCAGCAGCTTAGGGTCCTGGAGCACAGATACGCAGTATTTT
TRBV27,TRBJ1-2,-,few,CASSSLYQGDGYTF,TGTGCCAGCAGTTCTCTCTACCAGGGTGATGGCTACACCTTC
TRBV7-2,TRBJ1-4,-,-,CASSPGSNEKLFF,TGTGCCAGCAGCCCCGGCAGTAATGAAAAACTGTTTTTT
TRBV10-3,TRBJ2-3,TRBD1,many,CAISGGTVQYF,TGTGCCATCAGTGGGGGGACAGTGCAGTATTTT
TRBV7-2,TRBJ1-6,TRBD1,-,CASSQRQGVGSPLHF,TGTGCCAGCAGCCAGAGACAGGGAGTCGGTTCACCCCTCCACTTT
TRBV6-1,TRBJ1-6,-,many,CASSLIESSPLHF,TGTGCCAGCAGTCTTATAGAATCTTCACCCCTCCACTTT
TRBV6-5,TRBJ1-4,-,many,CASSPTVTNEKLFF,TGTGCCAGCAGTCCGACAGTTACTAATGAAAAACTGTTTTTT
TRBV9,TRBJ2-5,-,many,CASSVGVGTTLYF,-
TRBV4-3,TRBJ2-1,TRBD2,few,CASSREAGRLNEQFF,TGCGCCAGCAGCAGAGAAGCGGGGCGGTTAAATGAGCAGTTCTTC
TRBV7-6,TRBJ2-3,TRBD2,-,CASSGTSGGRTQYF,TGTGCCAGCAGTGGGACTAGCGGGGGGAGAACGCAGTATTTT
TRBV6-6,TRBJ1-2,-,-,CASVPSRDYGYTF,TGTGCCAGCGTCCCTTCCCGCGACTATGGCTACACCTTC
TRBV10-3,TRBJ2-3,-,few,CAIKGSADTQYF,TGTGCCATCAAGGGGTCGGCAGATACGCAGTATTTT
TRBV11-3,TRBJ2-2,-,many,CASSPRNTGELFF,TGTGCCAGCTCACCAAGGAACACCGGGGAGCTGTTTTTT
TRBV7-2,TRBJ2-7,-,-,CASSLVVGAGDYEQYF,TGTGCCAGCAGCTTAGTCGTTGGGGCAGGTGACTACGAGCAGTACTTC
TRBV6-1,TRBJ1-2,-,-,CASKLGRGYGYTF,TGTGCCAGCAAACTAGGGAGGGGGTATGGCTACACCTTC
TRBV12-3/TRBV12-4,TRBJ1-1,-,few,CASSPTGRGINTEAFF,TGTGCCAGCAGCCCCACAGGGAGAGGAATCAACACTGAAGCTTTCTTT
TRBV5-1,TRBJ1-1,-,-,CASSLSGQAGTEAFF,TGCGCCAGCAGCTTGTCGGGACAAGCGGGCACTGAAGCTTTCTTT
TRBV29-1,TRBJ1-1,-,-,CSVQEGTEAFF,TGCAGCGTTCAGGAGGGCACTGAAGCTTTCTTT
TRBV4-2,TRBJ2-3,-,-,CASSPGLHGWGTQYF,TGTGCCAGCAGCCCGGGGCTCCACGGCTGGGGTACGCAGTATTTT
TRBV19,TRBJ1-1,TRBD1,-,CASRPPGTGTEAFF,TGTGCCAGTAGACCTCCCGGGACAGGTACCGAAGCTTTCTTT